The 15 T cell receptor beta chains below were found in one sample sequenced in a study of regulatory T cells in long-lasting Graves disease. Arm-PCR of CDR3 regions and iRepertoire HTBI primers were the basis on which TCR beta libraries were built. TCRdb used MiXCR to reprocess the multiplex PCR reads, holding one entry per CDR3 protein. The data hold fewer than 650,000 distinct CDR3 sequences, with 16% observed a single time. Sample time point: newly diagnosed GD, antithyroid drugs for less than 3 months. RNA isolated from PBMCs was used to make the TCR library. These sequences were also reported in another study, on T cells in Graves' hyperthyroidism and ophthalmopathy.

Source: peripheral blood mononuclear cells (PBMCs), taken at new diagnosis, from a patient treated with antithyroid drugs. The source of these receptors is a woman between 25 and 40 years old with Graves disease.

This clonotype was found many times. This chain connects TRBV24-1 to TRBJ2-7; D is undetermined. Trimming took off 0 bases at V and 7 bases at J, with 6 bases between the two ends. CDR1 is KGHDR and CDR2 is SFDVKD in the germline V gene. This CDR3 contains 12 residues. The CDR3 DNA reads as TGTGCCACCAGTGATTTGCTTGGGGAGCAGTACTTC. This translates into CATSDLLGEQYF.

This clonotype was picked up many times. V is TRBV19 and J is TRBJ1-5; tentative D call: TRBD1 (6 bases). The CDR3 totals 14 residues. Trimming removed 9 bases from V and 4 bases from J, with 16 bases in between. Looked up from germline, CDR1 is LNHDA and CDR2 is SQIVND (reference sequence). CDR3 nucleotides: TGTGCCAGCCACCGGGACAACTTAAATCAGCCCCAGCATTTT. Amino acid sequence: CASHRDNLNQPQHF.

V gene TRBV14 combines with J gene TRBJ1-2; 8 bases match TRBD1. Trimming removed 0 bases from V and 7 bases from J; junction bases left unmatched: 7. The germline V gene encodes CDR1 SGHDN and CDR2 FVKESK. The CDR3 loop spans 15 amino acids. For the CDR3, the DNA is TGTGCCAGCAGCCAAGATTTGCGGACAGGGTCTGGCTACACCTTC. Translating it yields CASSQDLRTGSGYTF.

V usage is TRBV28 and J usage is TRBJ1-5; D is unresolved. CDR1 and CDR2 from the germline V gene are MDHEN and SYDVKM. V gave up 3 bases and J gave up 3 bases, with 9 bases separating them. CDR3 size: 14 residues. Here the CDR3 reads CASSFGVNNQPQHF. CDR3 nucleotides: TGTGCCAGCAGTTTCGGGGTAAACAATCAGCCCCAGCATTTT.

This clonotype was seen more than once but under ten times. The J gene is TRBJ2-2, the V gene TRBV5-1, with 7 bases aligning to TRBD2. Trimming at V came to 1 base and at J to 6 bases, leaving 6 bases not matched to a gene. Germline assignment: CDR1 SGHRS and CDR2 YFSETQ. The CDR3 contains 15 residues. For the CDR3, the DNA is TGCGCCAGCAGCTTGATACGCGGGAGTGCCGGGGAGCTGTTTTTT. It yields the protein CASSLIRGSAGELFF.

V and J are TRBV19 and TRBJ2-5; maybe TRBD2 (6 bases). Germline V gives CDR1 LNHDA, CDR2 SQIVND (reference sequence). Trimming took 5 bases from V and 5 from J, leaving 12 bases between them. The CDR3 runs to 13 residues. CDR3 nucleotides: TGTGCCAGTAGTTTTGGACTAAGGGAGACCCAGTACTTC. It yields the protein CASSFGLRETQYF.

Many counts were recorded for this clonotype. CDR3 sequence (DNA): TGTGCCAGCAGCAGGGTTAGGGCCCTCCACTTT. It translates to CASSRVRALHF. The chain links TRBV28 to TRBJ1-6; perhaps TRBD1 as D (5 bases). This CDR3 contains 11 residues. V gave up 6 bases and J gave up 14 bases, with 11 bases separating them. Germline loops: CDR1 MDHEN, CDR2 SYDVKM.

This chain joins TRBV7-3 and TRBJ1-6; D gene ambiguous. The CDR3 is 17 residues long. From germline, CDR1 is SGHTA and CDR2 FQGTGA. The V end lost 7 bases, the J end lost 5 bases, and 21 bases lay between the germline ends. The chain's CDR3 is CASTHSPREGHNSPLHF. The CDR3 nucleotides are TGTGCCAGCACCCACTCCCCGCGGGAGGGCCATAATTCACCCCTCCACTTT.

This chain connects TRBV11-1 to TRBJ2-3; D might be TRBD2 (6 bases). The CDR3 runs 14 residues. Germline assignment: CDR1 SGHAT and CDR2 FQDESV (reference sequence). The V end lost 1 base, the J end lost 4 bases, and 9 bases lay between the germline ends. Written as DNA, the CDR3 is TGTGCCAGCAGCTTAGGAGGGGAGGCAGATACGCAGTATTTT. Translated: CASSLGGEADTQYF.

The gene calls are TRBV28 and TRBJ2-7; TRBD2 matches 13 bases. The length of the CDR3 is 15 residues. Germline loops: CDR1 MDHEN, CDR2 SYDVKM. Unmatched junction bases numbered 11, after V lost 7 bases and J lost 8 bases. As DNA, the CDR3 is TGTGCCAGCACCTTATCCTCGGGACTAGCGGGAAAGCAGTACTTC. Residues: CASTLSSGLAGKQYF.

This chain uses TRBV11-1 with TRBJ2-1; D is possibly TRBD1 or TRBD2 (6 bases each). Germline V gene data show CDR1 as SGHAT and CDR2 as FQDESV (reference sequence). CDR3 size: 13 residues. The germline V and J ends were trimmed by 3 bases and 5 bases, with 8 bases remaining between them. In nucleotides, the CDR3 is TGTGCCAGCAGCTTCGGGGGCCACAATGAGCAGTTCTTC. Translated: CASSFGGHNEQFF.

The sample holds many counts of this clonotype. V is TRBV15 and J is TRBJ2-1; no firm D call. The CDR3 spans 12 residues. Trimming removed 0 bases from V and 6 bases from J, with 3 bases in between. Germline assignment: CDR1 LNHNV and CDR2 YYDKDF (reference sequence). The CDR3 region is CATSRDTNEQFF. CDR3 in DNA: TGTGCCACCAGCAGAGATACCAATGAGCAGTTCTTC.

This clonotype has a single count. A much larger clone lies a single base off, so this may be a read error. This CDR3 reads CSASGTGVDEQYF. In nucleotides, the CDR3 is TGCAGTGCTTCCGGGACAGGGGTTGACGAGCAGTACTTC. The chain joins TRBV20-1 to TRBJ2-7; 10 nucleotides agree with TRBD1. Germline CDR1 DFQATT, CDR2 SNEGSKA (reference sequence). The CDR3 consists of 13 residues. With 5 bases clipped from V and 5 bases from J, the junction kept 6 bases outside the gene matches.

This clonotype came up many times. The J gene is TRBJ2-7, the V gene TRBV9; TRBD1 agrees at 7 bases. This CDR3 has 14 amino acids. CDR1 and CDR2 (germline): SGDLS, YYNGEE. J was trimmed by 6 bases and V by 3 bases; bases with no gene match: 9. CDR3 bases: TGTGCCAGCAGCGCGAGAACAGGGGCCCCCGAGCAGTACTTC. It encodes CASSARTGAPEQYF.

DNA of the CDR3: TGTGCCAGCAGCTTGGCTTCGGGGATCTACGAGCAGTACTTC. This encodes CASSLASGIYEQYF. J is TRBJ2-7 and V is TRBV5-5, with D maybe TRBD2 (5 bases). V was cut by 0 bases and J by 3 bases, with 10 bases left in between. The CDR3 is 14 amino acids. CDR1 is SGHKS, CDR2 YYEKEE, per germline (reference sequence).